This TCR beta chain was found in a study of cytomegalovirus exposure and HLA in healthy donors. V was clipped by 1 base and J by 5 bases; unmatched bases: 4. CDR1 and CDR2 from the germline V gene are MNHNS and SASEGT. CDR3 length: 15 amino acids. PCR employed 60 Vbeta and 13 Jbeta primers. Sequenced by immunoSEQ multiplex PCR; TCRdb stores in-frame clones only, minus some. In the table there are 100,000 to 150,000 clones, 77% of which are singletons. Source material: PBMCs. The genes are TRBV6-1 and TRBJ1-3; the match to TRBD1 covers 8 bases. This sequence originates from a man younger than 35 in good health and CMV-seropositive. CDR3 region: CASSEVGDRRNTIYF. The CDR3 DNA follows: TGTGCCAGCAGTGAAGTGGGGGACAGGAGAAACACCATATATTTT.